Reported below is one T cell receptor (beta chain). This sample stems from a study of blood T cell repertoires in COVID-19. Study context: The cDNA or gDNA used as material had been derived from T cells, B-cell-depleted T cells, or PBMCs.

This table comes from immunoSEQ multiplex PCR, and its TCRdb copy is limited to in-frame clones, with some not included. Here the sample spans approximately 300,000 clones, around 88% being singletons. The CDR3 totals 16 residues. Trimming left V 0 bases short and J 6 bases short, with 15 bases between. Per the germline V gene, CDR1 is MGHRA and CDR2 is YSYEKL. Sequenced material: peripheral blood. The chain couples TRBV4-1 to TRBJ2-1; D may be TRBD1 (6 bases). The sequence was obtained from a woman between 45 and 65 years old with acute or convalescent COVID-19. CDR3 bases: TGCGCCAGCAGCCAAGATTTCAGGGGAAACGGCAATGAGCAGTTCTTC. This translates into CASSQDFRGNGNEQFF.